Following are 8 T cell receptor beta chains from one sample sequenced in a study of T cells in localized non-small cell lung cancer. The method was immunoSEQ multiplex PCR; TCRdb's version includes in-frame clones alone and lacks a portion of them. Found here are 70,000 to 95,000 clones, under 95% of them singletons; the top ten hold over 4%. The sequencing used PBMCs, collected before any cancer treatment. These receptors were taken from a woman aged 40-69 years with stage II squamous cell lung carcinoma.

This chain joins TRBV6-5 and TRBJ2-5; D gene uncertain. The DNA matches TRBJ2-7 better at its end, which makes the J call doubtful. Germline loops: CDR1 MNHEY, CDR2 SVGAGI. There are 15 residues in the CDR3. The CDR3: CASSYSWLGPYEQYF. CDR3 sequence (DNA): TGTGCCAGCAGTTACTCCTGGCTCGGCCCCTACGAGCAGTACTTC.

V and J are TRBV5-4 and TRBJ2-1; 8 bases are a match to TRBD2. Unmatched junction bases numbered 15, after V lost 1 base and J lost 12 bases. Germline V gives CDR1 SGHNT, CDR2 YYREEE (reference sequence). CDR3 length: 16 amino acids. CDR3 protein: CASSLYSGGSPSGQFF. For the CDR3, the DNA is TGTGCCAGCAGCTTGTATTCGGGGGGGAGCCCCTCTGGGCAGTTCTTC. The full variable domain, in which reference TRBV5-4 and TRBJ2-1 provide the parts outside the CDR3, is ETGVTQSPTHLIKTRGQQVTLRCSSQSGHNTVSWYQQALGQGPQFIFQYYREEENGRGNFPPRFSGLQFPNYSSELNVNALELDDSALYLCASSLYSGGSPSGQFFGPGTRLTVL.

The chain joins TRBV2 to TRBJ1-1; D unclear. This CDR3 is 14 amino acids long. Trimming removed 6 bases from V and 3 bases from J, with 14 bases in between. Germline CDR1 reads SNHLY; CDR2 reads FYNNEI. The CDR3 region is CASRLHHRDTEAFF. The CDR3 DNA follows: TGTGCCAGCAGATTACACCACAGAGACACTGAAGCTTTCTTT.

This clone showed up just a few times. CDR3: CASSELRGRGDSGNTIYF. CDR3 sequence (DNA): TGCGCCAGCAGTGAGTTACGAGGCAGGGGAGATTCTGGAAACACCATATATTTT. The V gene is TRBV10-1, the J gene TRBJ1-3, with a possible D match to TRBD1 (6 bases). Germline V lookup: CDR1 WNHNN, CDR2 SYGVQD (reference sequence). Trimming left V 1 base short and J 1 base short, with 17 bases between. This CDR3 has 18 amino acids.

The CDR3 bases are TGTGCCAGCAGTGAATGGGCCAGTTCCGAGCAGTACTTC. Residues: CASSEWASSEQYF. The chain is built from TRBV2 and TRBJ2-7; D gene unclear. The CDR3 is made up of 13 amino acids. With 2 bases removed from V and 6 bases from J, the gap between germline ends came to 11 bases. Per the germline V gene, CDR1 is SNHLY and CDR2 is FYNNEI.

This sequence joins TRBV27 and TRBJ1-3; no reliable D call. Trimming took 0 bases from V and 2 from J, leaving 8 bases between them. This CDR3 is built from 15 residues. The germline CDR1 and CDR2 sequences are MNHEY and SMNVEV (reference sequence). The CDR3 DNA reads as TGTGCCAGCAGTTTATCTTCCGGAACTGGAAACACCATATATTTT. It specifies CASSLSSGTGNTIYF.

V and J are TRBV2 and TRBJ1-2; TRBD1 agrees at 9 bases. Germline CDR1 and CDR2: SNHLY and FYNNEI. V lost 0 bases and J lost 7; bases outside the gene matches: 6. The CDR3 covers 15 residues. The CDR3 coding sequence is TGTGCCAGCAGTGAAGCTGCACAGGGGGCGGGTGGCTACACCTTC. It is translated as CASSEAAQGAGGYTF.

This rearrangement joins TRBV11-2 to TRBJ2-3, with 8 nucleotides matching TRBD1. From germline, CDR1 is SGHAT and CDR2 FQNNGV. The CDR3 has 17 amino acids. V lost 1 base to trimming and J lost 4 bases; unmatched junction nucleotides: 10. The CDR3 reads CASSLVTPGQAADTQYF. CDR3 DNA sequence: TGTGCCAGCAGCTTAGTTACTCCGGGACAGGCTGCAGATACGCAGTATTTT. Looking up the rest from reference TRBV11-2 and TRBJ2-3 gives the full variable domain: EAGVAQSPRYKIIEKRQSVAFWCNPISGHATLYWYQQILGQGPKLLIQFQNNGVVDDSQLPKDRFSAERLKGVDSTLKIQPAKLEDSAVYLCASSLVTPGQAADTQYFGPGTRLTVL.